This TCR beta chain was identified in a study of blood T cell repertoires in COVID-19 (dated by TCRdb to about 2020). Study-level background: Collaborator samples came from the United States, Italy and Spain and covered acute and convalescent phases of COVID-19. Nearly every sample came with metadata listing a de-identified subject ID, COVID-19 status, age in years and sex. Deeply sampled blood TCRbeta repertoires from subjects exposed to, actively infected with, or recovered from COVID-19 were included in the dataset. Samples came from the ongoing ImmuneRACE study (first 160 participants) plus 1,254 subjects from 6 global collaborators. A freely available public database, intended as a resource for researchers studying the immune response to SARS-CoV-2, is where the repertoires were released. Where available, HLA class I and class II types were obtained from metadata supplied by the sample provider rather than from assay-based typing. The prospective study material was composed of cDNA or gDNA derived from T cells, B-cell-depleted T cells, or PBMCs. Points the paper makes about the study in general: The quantity of clinical and demographic metadata differed by source and by participant and was supplied without curation.

Collaborating institutions collected whole blood in K2EDTA tubes following their own protocols. Collaborator samples were shipped for TCRbeta analysis as frozen whole blood, isolated PBMCs, or DNA extracted from either sample type. Of note for this clone: This receptor's antigen is unknown. Per-base qualities were not stored, and no clone one base away is much larger.

The immunoSEQ Assay, a bias-controlled multiplex PCR, was used to amplify TCRbeta CDR3 regions from genomic DNA. In the paper's pipeline: Within the assay, amplification of reference gene primers was used to estimate how many nucleated cells each sample contained. Sequence reads were collapsed and filtered to measure the absolute abundance of every unique TCRbeta CDR3 rearrangement. Productive Simpson clonality was computed per sample as the square root of Simpson's diversity index over productive rearrangements. This immuneACCESS table, as held by TCRdb, lists in-frame sequences with V and J called but not all clones. Of the missing ones, under half trace to an unresolved V gene in checked studies; the others have no known cause. V, J and clone size reflect that table, while D and trimming were determined from the DNA. This sample lists fewer than 350,000 clones; around 90% were detected once. The biggest ten clones account for less than 10% of the sample.

This receptor was taken from a man younger than 35 with active or convalescent COVID-19. The sequenced sample was peripheral blood.

The CDR3 protein is CASSPARTEAFF. The DNA reads TGTGCCAGCAGTCCTGCGCGCACTGAAGCTTTCTTT. The sequence is built from TRBV6-6 and TRBJ1-1; no D gene can be assigned with confidence. V is clipped by 5 bases and J by 4 bases, and the sequence between their germline boundaries is 8 bases long. The cysteine opens and the phenylalanine closes a CDR3 of 12 amino acids. Only the CDR3 part of the read is kept: 36 bases, read in frame from the first base. From a lookup of the germline V gene (reference sequence), CDR1 and CDR2 are MNHNY and SVGAGI.